These 25 T cell receptor beta chains were sequenced from one sample in a study of T cells in Graves' hyperthyroidism and ophthalmopathy. Amplification of TCR beta CDR3 regions used RNA as the template. Initially, a first-round RT-PCR of the TCR CDR3 employed the HTBI primer set. TCRdb re-analysed the multiplex PCR reads in MiXCR, keeping a single row per CDR3 protein. In the table there are roughly 560,000 distinct CDR3 sequences, about 15% of which are singletons. The sequenced sample consisted of blood. The origin of the receptors is a woman aged 40 to 49 with Graves' ophthalmopathy.

The table lists this clonotype with many counts. The V and J genes are TRBV6-5 and TRBJ2-5; 8 nucleotides match TRBD2. The germline gives CDR1 MNHEY, CDR2 SVGAGI. J lost 1 base, V lost 1 base, and 5 bases had no gene match. The CDR3 is made up of 16 amino acids. The CDR3 bases are TGTGCCAGCAGTTACTGGTTTACTAGCGGCCAAGAGACCCAGTACTTC. Protein: CASSYWFTSGQETQYF.

This clonotype has a count of ten or more. V usage is TRBV19 and J usage is TRBJ1-2; 10 bases are shared with TRBD1. The CDR3 covers 16 residues. Germline CDR1 is LNHDA and CDR2 is SQIVND (reference sequence). Trimming took 4 bases from V and 1 from J; bases not matched to a gene: 6. Here the CDR3 reads CASSTGTGVYNYGYTF. CDR3 bases: TGTGCCAGTAGTACCGGGACAGGGGTCTATAACTATGGCTACACCTTC.

The V and J genes are TRBV11-2 and TRBJ1-2; 8 bases agree with TRBD1. The trim removed 4 bases at V and 8 bases at J, leaving 3 bases unmatched. Per the germline V gene, CDR1 is SGHAT and CDR2 is FQNNGV. This CDR3 region has 12 residues. CDR3 sequence reads: CASSYRGFGYTF. CDR3 DNA sequence: TGTGCCAGCAGCTACAGGGGGTTCGGCTACACCTTC.

A note on this clonotype: A much more abundant neighbour one base away suggests this may be a read error. The chain combines TRBV20-1 with TRBJ2-7; a possible D gene is TRBD1 (5 bases). The CDR3 spans 14 residues. From germline, CDR1 is DFQATT and CDR2 SNEGSKA (reference sequence). V lost 5 bases and J lost 3, with 17 bases in between. CDR3 sequence reads: CSAGDMKGFYEQYF. The CDR3 DNA is TGCAGTGCTGGGGATATGAAGGGGTTCTACGAGCAGTACTTC.

In this sample, this clonotype turned up many times. The rearrangement uses TRBV12-3 or TRBV12-4 and TRBJ1-5; the match to TRBD1 covers 9 bases. After removal of 2 bases from V and 7 bases from J, the junction contained 9 bases not matched to a gene. This CDR3 region has 16 residues. The CDR3 reads CASSLRGQGTGQPQHF. As DNA, the CDR3 is TGTGCCAGCAGTTTAAGGGGACAGGGCACGGGACAGCCCCAGCATTTT.

This clonotype has ten or more counts. The V call is TRBV24-1, the J call TRBJ2-7; D is possibly TRBD1 or TRBD2 (6 bases each). CDR3 length: 13 residues. V gave up 6 bases and J gave up 5 bases, with 13 bases separating them. Looked up from germline, CDR1 is KGHDR and CDR2 is SFDVKD. CDR3 region: CATSPVGGHEQYF. DNA for the CDR3: TGTGCCACCAGTCCGGTCGGGGGCCACGAGCAGTACTTC.

This clonotype was picked up many times. The chain is built from TRBV7-2 and TRBJ2-3; D is unclear. The CDR3 is 13 amino acids. Looked up from germline, CDR1 is SGHTA and CDR2 is FQGNSA. V lost 2 bases to trimming and J lost 4 bases, with 7 bases between them. The CDR3 sequence is CASSLIGADTQYF. The CDR3 bases are TGTGCCAGCAGCTTAATCGGAGCAGATACGCAGTATTTT.

About this clonotype: A much larger clone sits a single nucleotide away, making a read error possible. V is TRBV11-2 and J is TRBJ2-1, with 8 bases aligning to TRBD2. Germline CDR1 is SGHAT and CDR2 is FQNNGV. Trimming removed 3 bases from V and 9 bases from J; junction bases left unmatched: 13. This CDR3 spans 16 amino acids. CDR3 nucleotide sequence: TGTGCCAGCAGCTTTCTGAGCGGGAGAAAAGACCCTGAGCAGTTCTTC. It specifies CASSFLSGRKDPEQFF.

V is TRBV4-1 and J is TRBJ2-2; TRBD2 aligns across 15 bases. CDR1 MGHRA and CDR2 YSYEKL come from the germline V gene. V shed 4 bases, J shed 3 bases, and the junction held 6 bases outside the gene matches. The CDR3 runs 18 residues. The CDR3 sequence: CASSRGTSGRMHTGELFF. The CDR3 DNA reads as TGCGCCAGCAGCCGTGGGACTAGCGGGAGGATGCACACCGGGGAGCTGTTTTTT.

As to this clonotype: One base away lies a much larger clone, so this may be a sequencing read error. The chain uses TRBV6-1 and TRBJ1-5, with no clear D. Trimming pared 1 base from V and 5 bases from J, leaving 6 bases between. The germline V gene has CDR1 MNHNS and CDR2 SASEGT. The CDR3 length is 13 residues. The CDR3: CASSEGWDQPQHF. The CDR3 DNA follows: TGTGCCAGCAGTGAAGGGTGGGATCAGCCCCAGCATTTT.

This chain connects TRBV5-4 to TRBJ1-2; D not resolved. The germline V gene encodes CDR1 SGHNT and CDR2 YYREEE (reference sequence). The CDR3 runs to 12 residues. V lost 2 bases to trimming and J lost 6 bases, with 8 bases between them. CDR3 sequence: CASSLQLHGYTF. The CDR3 DNA is TGTGCCAGCAGCTTACAGCTTCATGGCTACACCTTC.

This clonotype has just a few counts. The chain has TRBV28 and TRBJ1-2, with D perhaps matching TRBD1 (5 bases). Trimming removed 7 bases from V and 3 bases from J, with 21 bases in between. Germline-derived CDR1 and CDR2 are MDHEN and SYDVKM. This CDR3 region has 16 residues. CDR3 DNA: TGTGCCAGCAACAATGATCAGAAATTGGGGGACTATGGCTACACCTTC. Its translation is CASNNDQKLGDYGYTF.

This chain links TRBV6-1 with TRBJ2-4, with D uncertain. The germline gives CDR1 MNHNS, CDR2 SASEGT. Trimming shortened V by 1 base and J by 7 bases, and 11 bases separated the two germline ends. CDR3 length equals 14 residues. The CDR3 here is CASSEGPDGNIQYF. The CDR3 DNA sequence: TGTGCCAGCAGTGAAGGTCCGGACGGGAACATTCAGTACTTC.

This clonotype was detected only a few times. The rearrangement joins TRBV6-1 to TRBJ1-2; TRBD1 is a possible D gene (5 bases). The CDR3 spans 14 residues. Looked up from germline, CDR1 is MNHNS and CDR2 is SASEGT. Trimming pared 6 bases from V and 7 bases from J, leaving 18 bases between. This CDR3 reads CASRAGLFRSGYTF. The CDR3 coding sequence is TGTGCCAGCAGGGCGGGACTTTTCCGTAGTGGCTACACCTTC.

Turning to this clonotype: A much bigger clone sits one base away, suggesting this may be a read error. The chain uses TRBV5-1 and TRBJ2-7; 10 bases match TRBD2. V lost 5 bases to trimming and J lost 6 bases; unmatched junction nucleotides: 8. The CDR3 is 14 amino acids. CDR1 and CDR2 (germline): SGHRS, YFSETQ. The CDR3 sequence: CASRLSSGSPEQYF. The CDR3 DNA reads as TGCGCCAGCAGGTTGTCTAGCGGGAGCCCCGAGCAGTACTTC.

The CDR3 reads CASSKQGGRGEGYTF. The CDR3 nucleotides read TGTGCCAGCAGTAAACAGGGGGGGCGCGGAGAGGGCTACACCTTC. The V and J genes are TRBV6-1 and TRBJ1-2; TRBD1 matches at 8 bases. Looked up from germline, CDR1 is MNHNS and CDR2 is SASEGT. The trim removed 5 bases at V and 8 bases at J, leaving 13 bases unmatched. The length of the CDR3 is 15 residues.

This clonotype was found many times. J is TRBJ2-3 and V is TRBV7-6; 14 nucleotides match TRBD2. J was trimmed by 3 bases and V by 4 bases; bases with no gene match: 3. The germline V gene encodes CDR1 SGHVS and CDR2 FNYEAQ. This CDR3 is built from 16 residues. In nucleotides, the CDR3 is TGTGCCAGCAGCTGGACTAGCGGGAGGTTGACAGATACGCAGTATTTT. Translated, it gives CASSWTSGRLTDTQYF.

This clonotype was counted many times. The V and J genes are TRBV6-2 or TRBV6-3 and TRBJ2-7; possible D gene TRBD1, 6 bases. This CDR3 has 12 residues. The ends were cut back, 6 bases at V and 7 bases at J, with 13 bases in the middle. The germline V gene encodes CDR1 MNHEY and CDR2 SVGEGT. CDR3 in DNA: TGTGCCAGCAGCCAACAGGGTGAAGAGCAGTACTTC. Its translation is CASSQQGEEQYF.

This clonotype was detected only a few times. The chain is built from TRBV18 and TRBJ1-1; a possible D gene is TRBD1 (6 bases). Deletions cut 2 bases from V and 0 bases from J, with 19 bases between. Per germline, CDR1 KGHSH and CDR2 LQKENI. The length of the CDR3 is 18 residues. The CDR3 DNA reads as TGTGCCAGCTCACCATCGGGGGGGACAAGCTCAATGAACACTGAAGCTTTCTTT. Its translation: CASSPSGGTSSMNTEAFF.

This clonotype was detected ten times or more. This chain uses TRBV4-1 with TRBJ2-7; perhaps TRBD1 as D (5 bases). Germline assignment: CDR1 MGHRA and CDR2 YSYEKL. The CDR3 has 16 residues. V dropped 0 bases and J dropped 3 bases, with 15 bases sitting between them. The CDR3 is CASSQDQGGANYEQYF. The CDR3 bases are TGCGCCAGCAGCCAAGATCAGGGTGGGGCGAACTACGAGCAGTACTTC.

The gene calls are TRBV19 and TRBJ1-5; no reliable D call. The CDR3 has 15 amino acids. CDR1 is LNHDA and CDR2 is SQIVND in the germline V gene (reference sequence). V dropped 3 bases and J dropped 2 bases, with 11 bases sitting between them. This chain's CDR3 is CASSIGSRGNQPQHF. CDR3 sequence (DNA): TGTGCCAGTAGTATTGGGTCCCGGGGCAATCAGCCCCAGCATTTT.

This sequence joins TRBV6-2 or TRBV6-3 and TRBJ2-7, with D perhaps TRBD2 (5 bases). The CDR3 is made up of 12 amino acids. CDR1 and CDR2 from the germline V gene are MNHEY and SVGEGT. V was pared by 6 bases and J by 5 bases, with 11 bases between. The CDR3 DNA reads as TGTGCCAGCAGCGACCCGAGGGACGAGCAGTACTTC. Translating it yields CASSDPRDEQYF.

This clonotype was recorded a few times. The chain links TRBV4-2 to TRBJ1-5, with 7 positions matching TRBD1. The CDR3 is made up of 16 amino acids. Germline CDR1 and CDR2: LGHNA and YNFKEQ. V dropped 1 base and J dropped 2; count of bases not matched to a gene: 5. CDR3 in amino acids: CASSQGQGSGNQPQHF. CDR3 coding DNA: TGTGCCAGCAGCCAAGGACAGGGATCAGGCAATCAGCCCCAGCATTTT.

This clonotype occurred many times. CDR3 coding DNA: TGTGCCAGCCGAGGACTAGCGGGAGCCTACGAGCAGTACTTC. Translated, it gives CASRGLAGAYEQYF. The rearrangement joins TRBV6-2 or TRBV6-3 to TRBJ2-7; 13 bases map to TRBD2. The germline V gene has CDR1 MNHEY and CDR2 SVGEGT. The CDR3 has 14 amino acids. Trimming at V came to 8 bases and at J to 2 bases, leaving 3 bases not matched to a gene.

V usage is TRBV4-1 and J usage is TRBJ1-5; D not resolved. The germline CDR1 and CDR2 sequences are MGHRA and YSYEKL. V was cut by 0 bases and J by 6 bases, with 6 bases left in between. The CDR3 has 13 residues. The CDR3 bases are TGCGCCAGCAGCCAAGAAATGAGTCAGCCCCAGCATTTT. Translation gives CASSQEMSQPQHF.